What follows are 22 T cell receptor beta chains derived from one specimen sequenced in a study of OX40 agonist ivuxolimab in advanced cancers. The method was immunoSEQ multiplex PCR; TCRdb's version includes in-frame clones alone and lacks a portion of them. The table shows around 71,000 clones, with roughly three quarters occurring only once. The sequencing used CD4+ or CD8+ T cells sorted from blood, collected in a trial of the OX40 agonist ivuxolimab. The receptors shown here come from an adult with an advanced solid tumor such as melanoma, head and neck, liver or kidney cancer.

The rearrangement uses TRBV28 and TRBJ1-5; 8 nucleotides match TRBD1. V was clipped by 10 bases and J by 0 bases; unmatched bases: 5. Germline V gene sequence: CDR1 MDHEN, CDR2 SYDVKM. CDR3 length: 14 amino acids. The CDR3 is CAIQGEYSNQPQHF. The CDR3 DNA is TGTGCCATACAGGGGGAATATAGCAATCAGCCCCAGCATTTT.

This sequence joins TRBV11-2 and TRBJ1-1; D is possibly TRBD1 (5 bases). This CDR3 contains 11 residues. CDR1 is SGHAT and CDR2 is FQNNGV in the germline V gene. The ends were cut back, 10 bases at V and 4 bases at J, with 10 bases in the middle. As DNA, the CDR3 is TGTGCCACCCTCGGGGGCACTGAAGCTTTCTTT. This gives the protein CATLGGTEAFF. The full variable domain, in which reference TRBV11-2 and TRBJ1-1 provide the parts outside the CDR3, is EAGVAQSPRYKIIEKRQSVAFWCNPISGHATLYWYQQILGQGPKLLIQFQNNGVVDDSQLPKDRFSAERLKGVDSTLKIQPAKLEDSAVYLCATLGGTEAFFGQGTRLTVV.

The rearrangement uses TRBV5-6 and TRBJ2-7; TRBD2 matches 7 bases. Germline CDR1 is SGHDT and CDR2 is YYEEEE. Trimming removed 4 bases from V and 2 bases from J; junction bases left unmatched: 9. This CDR3 has 15 amino acids. This chain's CDR3 is CASSPFGGSAYEQYF. CDR3 nucleotides: TGTGCCAGCAGCCCCTTTGGCGGGAGTGCCTACGAGCAGTACTTC.

The V and J genes are TRBV27 and TRBJ1-1; weak D call: TRBD1 (6 bases). Germline values: CDR1 MNHEY, CDR2 SMNVEV (reference sequence). There are 13 residues in the CDR3. Trimming left V 2 bases short and J 5 bases short, with 9 bases between. The CDR3 loop is CASSLNRVTEAFF. CDR3 DNA sequence: TGTGCCAGCAGTTTAAACAGGGTAACTGAAGCTTTCTTT.

This chain uses TRBV19 with TRBJ2-1; the D gene could be TRBD1 or TRBD2 (5 bases each). Germline CDR1 LNHDA, CDR2 SQIVND (reference sequence). The ends were cut back, 2 bases at V and 9 bases at J, with 17 bases in the middle. The length of the CDR3 is 15 residues. The CDR3 DNA sequence: TGTGCCAGTAGTATAAACCCGGGACGCACTCGTGAGCAGTTCTTC. Amino acid sequence: CASSINPGRTREQFF.

The chain is built from TRBV28 and TRBJ1-1; TRBD1 is a possible D gene (6 bases). The CDR3 is made up of 14 amino acids. Germline CDR1 reads MDHEN; CDR2 reads SYDVKM. Trimming stripped 8 bases from V and 4 bases from J, with 17 bases between. CDR3 coding DNA: TGTGCCAGCGTTTTGGGCCCAGGGGCCACTGAAGCTTTCTTT. Its translation is CASVLGPGATEAFF.

The CDR3 sequence is CASRSGTGLHEQYF. In DNA form, the CDR3 reads TGTGCCAGCAGGTCCGGGACAGGGCTGCACGAGCAGTACTTC. The chain recombines TRBV6-5 with TRBJ2-5; 9 bases are a match to TRBD1. The end of the DNA is better explained by TRBJ2-7, so the J call may be wrong. The CDR3 spans 14 residues. The germline gives CDR1 MNHEY, CDR2 SVGAGI.

The V call is TRBV9, the J call TRBJ2-1, with 14 bases lining up with TRBD2. From germline, CDR1 is SGDLS and CDR2 YYNGEE. This CDR3 region has 15 residues. V shed 4 bases and J 6 bases; nucleotides not matched to a gene: 3. The CDR3 reads CASSMGLAGVNEQFF. In DNA, the CDR3 is TGTGCCAGCAGCATGGGACTAGCGGGAGTCAATGAGCAGTTCTTC.

The gene calls are TRBV27 and TRBJ2-1; D unclear. The V end was cut by 1 base, the J end by 4 bases, with 11 bases between. The CDR3 is 15 amino acids. The V gene's germline CDR1 is MNHEY and CDR2 SMNVEV (reference sequence). CDR3: CASSLLAPSYNEQFF. CDR3 sequence (DNA): TGTGCCAGCAGTTTATTGGCCCCCTCTTACAATGAGCAGTTCTTC.

The rearrangement uses TRBV11-2 and TRBJ2-1; 14 nucleotides align to TRBD2. Per germline, CDR1 SGHAT and CDR2 FQNNGV. V was clipped by 5 bases and J by 7 bases; unmatched bases: 4. The CDR3 runs to 15 residues. CDR3 in amino acids: CASSPRTSGRNEQFF. The CDR3 nucleotides are TGTGCCAGCAGCCCACGGACTAGCGGGAGGAATGAGCAGTTCTTC.

The chain links TRBV6-5 to TRBJ2-3; the match to TRBD2 covers 9 bases. The CDR3 has 14 amino acids. Germline trimming cut 8 bases from V and 4 bases from J; bases unmatched to any gene: 7. The germline CDR1 and CDR2 sequences are MNHEY and SVGAGI. The CDR3 protein is CASWRGRAADTQYF. The DNA of the CDR3 is TGTGCCAGCTGGCGCGGGAGGGCCGCAGATACGCAGTATTTT.

This clone was found a few times. The V and J genes are TRBV6-6 and TRBJ1-1, with 9 bases aligning to TRBD1. The V gene's germline CDR1 is MNHNY and CDR2 SVGAGI (reference sequence). With 8 bases clipped from V and 7 bases from J, the junction kept 11 bases outside the gene matches. The CDR3 runs 14 residues. The CDR3 spells CASGRRDRVFEAFF. The DNA for the CDR3 is TGTGCCAGCGGGAGGCGGGACAGGGTTTTTGAAGCTTTCTTT.

There are many counts of this clone. The genes are TRBV27 and TRBJ2-2, with unresolved D. Germline V gene lookup returns CDR1 MNHEY and CDR2 SMNVEV (reference sequence). The CDR3 extends over 14 amino acids. Trimming stripped 5 bases from V and 6 bases from J, with 13 bases between. The CDR3 spells CASSSLGQSGELFF. CDR3 in DNA: TGTGCCAGCAGTAGCCTGGGTCAGTCCGGGGAGCTGTTTTTT.

V is TRBV5-4 and J is TRBJ1-2, with D possibly being TRBD1 (5 bases). The CDR3 consists of 14 residues. In germline, CDR1 is SGHNT, CDR2 YYREEE (reference sequence). With 0 bases removed from V and 8 bases from J, the gap between germline ends came to 14 bases. The CDR3 protein is CASSLDLRGEGYTF. CDR3 DNA: TGTGCCAGCAGCTTGGATCTAAGAGGGGAGGGCTACACCTTC.

The chain has TRBV7-2 and TRBJ2-7, with 8 bases aligning to TRBD1. CDR1 is SGHTA and CDR2 is FQGNSA in the germline V gene. Trimming took 5 bases from V and 3 from J; bases not matched to a gene: 6. The length of the CDR3 is 14 residues. The CDR3 loop reads CASSQDRGVYEQYF. CDR3 DNA sequence: TGTGCCAGCAGCCAAGACAGGGGCGTCTACGAGCAGTACTTC.

This rearrangement joins TRBV9 to TRBJ2-2; D is undetermined. The CDR3 sequence is 13 residues long. Trimming left V 4 bases short and J 4 bases short, with 8 bases between. From germline, CDR1 is SGDLS and CDR2 YYNGEE. The DNA for the CDR3 is TGTGCCAGCAGCAGGATAGTCACCGGGGAGCTGTTTTTT. Protein product: CASSRIVTGELFF.

The V and J genes are TRBV29-1 and TRBJ2-7; TRBD1 might be the D (6 bases). Germline V gives CDR1 SQVTM, CDR2 ANQGSEA. V dropped 8 bases and J dropped 7 bases, with 21 bases sitting between them. This CDR3 region has 13 residues. The CDR3 reads CSCCLTGSSEQYF. The CDR3 nucleotides read TGCAGCTGCTGCCTGACAGGTTCGAGTGAGCAGTACTTC.

The V gene is TRBV11-2, the J gene TRBJ2-5; no firm D call. Judging by the DNA end, TRBJ2-7 fits better; the J call may be wrong. CDR3 length: 14 amino acids. Germline CDR1 and CDR2: SGHAT and FQNNGV. CDR3 amino acids: CASSHLGPSYEQYF. The CDR3 nucleotides are TGTGCCAGCAGCCATTTGGGTCCTTCCTACGAGCAGTACTTC.

The V gene is TRBV28, the J gene TRBJ2-5, with 7 bases matching TRBD1. The germline CDR1 and CDR2 sequences are MDHEN and SYDVKM. The CDR3 extends over 14 amino acids. J gave up 4 bases and V 5 bases, and 7 bases lay outside the gene matches. The CDR3 sequence: CASSPRTGVETQYF. In DNA form, the CDR3 reads TGTGCCAGCAGTCCACGGACAGGAGTAGAGACCCAGTACTTC.

This clone has a handful of counts. Germline is not matched at one junction end, which may reflect a read error. The chain uses TRBV7-9 and TRBJ1-5; D gene unclear. Looked up from germline, CDR1 is SEHNR and CDR2 is FQNEAQ (reference sequence). CDR3 length equals 12 residues. CDR3 in amino acids: CASSLADQPQHF. CDR3 nucleotide sequence: TGTGCCAGCAGCCTAGCTGATCAGCCCCAGCATTTT.

V usage is TRBV7-3 and J usage is TRBJ1-2; no reliable D call. CDR1 and CDR2 from the germline V gene are SGHTA and FQGTGA. The ends were cut back, 2 bases at V and 0 bases at J, with 4 bases in the middle. The CDR3 is 13 amino acids. The CDR3 reads CASSLDTNYGYTF. The DNA for the CDR3 is TGTGCCAGCAGCTTAGATACTAACTATGGCTACACCTTC. The complete variable domain, with remaining parts taken from reference TRBV7-3 and TRBJ1-2, reads GAGVSQTPSNKVTEKGKYVELRCDPISGHTALYWYRQSLGQGPEFLIYFQGTGAADDSGLPNDRFFAVRPEGSVSTLKIQRTERGDSAVYLCASSLDTNYGYTFGSGTRLTVV.

The chain carries TRBV29-1 and TRBJ1-1; no reliable D call. This CDR3 is built from 13 residues. Germline V gene lookup returns CDR1 SQVTM and CDR2 ANQGSEA. V lost 4 bases and J lost 2, with 11 bases in between. This CDR3 reads CSVVRAVNTEAFF. CDR3 nucleotides: TGCAGCGTTGTCCGGGCGGTAAACACTGAAGCTTTCTTT.